These 7 T cell receptor beta chains originate from one sample sequenced in a study of T cells after posttransplantation cyclophosphamide. The protocol was immunoSEQ multiplex PCR, while the TCRdb copy is restricted to in-frame clones and leaves out a portion. The data contain some 52,000 clones, about 86% of them singletons. The sequenced sample consisted of PBMCs. These receptors originate from a man younger than 40 with a blood cancer, CMV-positive, and with a related stem cell donor.

V is TRBV6-5 and J is TRBJ2-1, with TRBD1 matching over 9 bases. The CDR3 is 15 amino acids. Looked up from germline, CDR1 is MNHEY and CDR2 is SVGAGI. V was clipped by 4 bases and J by 4 bases; unmatched bases: 5. CDR3 protein: CASSSNRGPYNEQFF. CDR3 DNA sequence: TGTGCCAGCAGTTCTAACAGGGGGCCGTACAATGAGCAGTTCTTC.

V is TRBV6-1 and J is TRBJ1-2; D may be TRBD1 (5 bases). CDR1 MNHNS and CDR2 SASEGT come from the germline V gene. V was shortened by 3 bases and J by 6 bases, with 17 bases between the two germline ends. The CDR3 totals 15 residues. The CDR3 region is CASSERQGYRHGYTF. CDR3 bases: TGTGCCAGCAGTGAGAGGCAGGGCTATAGGCATGGCTACACCTTC.

This chain uses TRBV5-4 with TRBJ2-7, with 13 bases that match TRBD2. With V trimmed by 7 bases and J by 3 bases, 13 bases remained unmatched. Germline CDR1 reads SGHNT; CDR2 reads YYREEE (reference sequence). The CDR3 spans 17 residues. As DNA, the CDR3 is TGTGCCAGCCCTGAACCCACTACTAGCGGGGGGGTCTACGAGCAGTACTTC. Protein product: CASPEPTTSGGVYEQYF. Variable domain in full (rest from reference TRBV5-4 and TRBJ2-7): ETGVTQSPTHLIKTRGQQVTLRCSSQSGHNTVSWYQQALGQGPQFIFQYYREEENGRGNFPPRFSGLQFPNYSSELNVNALELDDSALYLCASPEPTTSGGVYEQYFGPGTRLTVT.

The CDR3 DNA sequence: TGTGCCAGCAGTAGCCTAGCGGGGGGTGAGCAGTTCTTC. Protein product: CASSSLAGGEQFF. This sequence joins TRBV6-5 and TRBJ2-1; TRBD2 matches at 11 bases. With 5 bases clipped from V and 9 bases from J, the junction kept 3 bases outside the gene matches. Germline V lookup: CDR1 MNHEY, CDR2 SVGAGI. The length of the CDR3 is 13 residues.

The V call is TRBV27, the J call TRBJ2-7; the D gene is possibly TRBD2 (6 bases). The CDR3 has 14 residues. Deletions cut 3 bases from V and 4 bases from J, with 13 bases between. The V gene's germline CDR1 is MNHEY and CDR2 SMNVEV (reference sequence). The CDR3 reads CASSFGGIQYEQYF. In nucleotides, the CDR3 is TGTGCCAGCAGTTTTGGCGGGATCCAGTACGAGCAGTACTTC.

The rearrangement links TRBV7-2 to TRBJ2-7; D is uncertain. V was pared by 4 bases and J by 0 bases, with 13 bases between. The CDR3 is made up of 15 amino acids. Per germline, CDR1 SGHTA and CDR2 FQGNSA. Written as DNA, the CDR3 is TGTGCCAGCAGCTCCTCCTCGGTACCCTCCTACGAGCAGTACTTC. It specifies CASSSSSVPSYEQYF.

This chain links TRBV9 with TRBJ2-1; TRBD1 is a possible D gene (5 bases). The CDR3 consists of 15 residues. Trimming cost V 0 bases and J 4 bases, with 11 bases left between them. CDR1 and CDR2 (germline): SGDLS, YYNGEE. This CDR3 is CASSVGKGIYNEQFF. The CDR3 DNA follows: TGTGCCAGCAGCGTAGGAAAGGGGATATACAATGAGCAGTTCTTC.